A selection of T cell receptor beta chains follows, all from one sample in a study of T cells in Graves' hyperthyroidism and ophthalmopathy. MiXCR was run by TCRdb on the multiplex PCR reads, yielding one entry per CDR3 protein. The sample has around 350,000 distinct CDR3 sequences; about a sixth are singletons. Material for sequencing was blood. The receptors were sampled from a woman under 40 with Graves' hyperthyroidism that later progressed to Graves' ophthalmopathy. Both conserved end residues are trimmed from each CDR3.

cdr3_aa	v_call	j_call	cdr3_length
ASSRGQLNYGYT	TRBV11-2	TRBJ1-2	12
SAMIILAGLAYEQY	TRBV20-1	TRBJ2-7	14
ASSSQATQY	TRBV12-3/TRBV12-4	TRBJ2-3	9
SATSQLAGVLGSYEQY	TRBV20-1	TRBJ2-7	16
ASSPGQNSPLH	TRBV9	TRBJ1-6	11
ASSLTGGVYNEQF	TRBV5-1	TRBJ2-1	13
ASSADGGESREQY	TRBV6-1	TRBJ2-7	13
ATTISRDSWLDEQY	TRBV12-3/TRBV12-4	TRBJ2-7	14
ASSQVDRGMNTEAF	TRBV3-1	TRBJ1-1	14
SVYGLMNTEAF	TRBV29-1	TRBJ1-1	11
ASSQRQGSYGYT	TRBV4-1	TRBJ1-2	12
ASSEEVRLTYEQY	TRBV6-1	TRBJ2-7	13
ASRDPGQGTSGANVLT	TRBV6-2/TRBV6-3	TRBJ2-6	16
AWSAMGPGNQPQH	TRBV30	TRBJ1-5	13
ASGTRDNYNEQF	TRBV6-1	TRBJ2-1	12
ASRWGQGVLRSGNTIY	TRBV12-3/TRBV12-4	TRBJ1-3	16
ASRTDRGLFDTEAF	TRBV28	TRBJ1-1	14
ASRPNVGFYSNQPQH	TRBV2	TRBJ1-5	15
ASSLAWVLTNTGELF	TRBV5-1	TRBJ2-2	15
ASSPTGDTGELF	TRBV28	TRBJ2-2	12
ASSHGTGEQY	TRBV6-1	TRBJ2-7	10
ASRGYYEQY	TRBV2	TRBJ2-7	9
STDHGLSGANVLT	TRBV29-1	TRBJ2-6	13
ASSPPWGGTEAF	TRBV18	TRBJ1-1	12
ASSQEITSGNTIY	TRBV4-1	TRBJ1-3	13
ASSFRRDRGKRSQH	TRBV27	TRBJ1-5	14
ASSADREVYEQY	TRBV5-1	TRBJ2-7	12
ASSLAGTGGNEQY	TRBV5-1	TRBJ2-7	13
ASSTTSGDYNEQF	TRBV6-1	TRBJ2-1	13
ASSQDNVPGELF	TRBV4-1	TRBJ2-2	12
ASSLGTAGQPQH	TRBV5-1	TRBJ1-5	12
ASSFFATDTQY	TRBV19	TRBJ2-3	11
AGNRANTEAF	TRBV30	TRBJ1-1	10
ASSLGSYGYT	TRBV28	TRBJ1-2	10
ASSSRGGLSYNEQF	TRBV13	TRBJ2-1	14
SARDSSGIYEQY	TRBV20-1	TRBJ2-7	12
ASSESGTSAF	TRBV25-1	TRBJ1-1	10
ASSLLLAGDYNEQF	TRBV5-8	TRBJ2-1	14
ASSLGSGIDTNEKLF	TRBV7-9	TRBJ1-4	15
ASSLDQVTEQY	TRBV7-9	TRBJ2-7	11
ASSVSGNPGEQY	TRBV4-1	TRBJ2-7	12
ASRQHIRSSEAGDPYEQY	TRBV2	TRBJ2-7	18
ASSRGPYNSPLH	TRBV4-2	TRBJ1-6	12
ASASGGDEQF	TRBV28	TRBJ2-1	10
ASSLGSSGGLYTDTQY	TRBV12-3/TRBV12-4	TRBJ2-3	16
ASSYSDLTDTQY	TRBV12-3/TRBV12-4	TRBJ2-3	12